This T cell receptor (beta chain) was found in a study of CD8 T cells in ankylosing spondylitis. This clonotype was seen many times. Germline-derived CDR1 and CDR2 are SGHRS and YFSETQ. This CDR3 spans 15 amino acids. J lost 11 bases, V lost 0 bases, and 7 bases had no gene match. One entry per CDR3 protein results from TCRdb running MiXCR on the 5' RACE reads. The table shows fewer than 130,000 distinct CDR3 sequences, with less than 25% occurring only once. Sequencing used synovial fluid, either unsorted or a sorted T cell fraction (not recorded which). The TCR originated in a male donor with ankylosing spondylitis. The V and J genes are TRBV5-1 and TRBJ2-1; TRBD2 agrees at 11 bases. The DNA for the CDR3 is TGCGCCAGCAGCTTGGTCGTAGCGGGAGGGCCTAAGCAGTTCTTC. Amino acid sequence: CASSLVVAGGPKQFF.